These T cell receptor beta chains were read from a single sample in a study of identical twins. From the 5' RACE reads, TCRdb called clonotypes with MiXCR, one entry per CDR3 protein. This sample yields hundreds of thousands of distinct CDR3 sequences, of which about 18% are seen a single time; 13% belongs to the top ten. These same data were also listed under a study on T cells expressing NK-cell markers.

Input material: PBMCs. All receptors derive from a woman aged 18-29 years in good health. CDR3s include the opening cysteine and the closing phenylalanine or tryptophan. Each record gives: CDR3 protein, V gene, D gene, clone size, CDR3 length. A D gene is named only where the DNA matches it firmly. Clone size is shown for a subset of rows, as once, few, many or a class of expanded clone.

CSASRSHDQIQTEAFF,TRBV20-1,-,-,16
CASRDGGGSPYEQYF,TRBV9,-,few,15
CASLGGRTGHIPF,TRBV2,TRBD1,-,13
CASSSTPGQITYEQYF,TRBV5-5,TRBD1,-,16
CASSESTTDTQYF,TRBV2,-,-,13
CASVERRKSYEQYF,TRBV6-1,-,-,14
CASSSQSVRSYNEQFF,TRBV7-8,-,few,16
CASSLAGRDEQFF,TRBV25-1,TRBD2,-,13
CASSFGFSFRGYEQYF,TRBV5-6,-,-,16
CSASPRGPGTGELFF,TRBV20-1,-,few,15
CSDGTSNEQFF,TRBV29-1,-,-,11
CASSPGSPGNTIYF,TRBV18,-,many,14
CASSSGYGGDQPQHF,TRBV6-4,-,-,15
CASRPLDRGFYEQYF,TRBV5-6,TRBD1,-,15
CSARDLGALGTDYGYTF,TRBV20-1,-,-,17
CASSLNLGGEQFF,TRBV7-3,-,many,13
CASSFRDTGELFF,TRBV7-9,-,many,13
CASSQGLDAFF,TRBV11-1,-,few,11
CASSWGRRMNTEAFF,TRBV12-3/TRBV12-4,-,-,15
CASTFAGGLNQPQHF,TRBV12-3/TRBV12-4,-,many,15
CATGPVGYNEQFF,TRBV10-3,-,-,13
CASSGWTGANTGELFF,TRBV6-1,TRBD1,-,16
CASRGTGGVSEQYF,TRBV12-3/TRBV12-4,TRBD1,-,14
CATSRDRRQSSYEQYF,TRBV15,-,-,16
CCARVSERGSFTDTQYF,TRBV20-1,TRBD2,-,17
CASSVTTGEDTEAFF,TRBV9,-,-,15
CASSPLAGENNEQFF,TRBV5-1,TRBD2,few,15
CSARAVTGSYEQYF,TRBV20-1,-,few,14
CASSQEGVPTGEQYF,TRBV4-3,-,-,15
CASSSKGVGPYEQYF,TRBV3-1,-,many,15
CASSLFQGAGSYEQYF,TRBV5-5,TRBD1,few,16
CSARVGPPEQFF,TRBV20-1,-,few,12
CASSDPASEQFF,TRBV25-1,-,-,12
CSASSGTTDTQYF,TRBV20-1,TRBD2,few,13
CASSLAVRDPLHF,TRBV7-9,-,-,13
CASSSTPQGALREQYF,TRBV12-3/TRBV12-4,-,few,16
CASSSRTHTQYF,TRBV5-6,-,few,12
CSATPMGLGGKDTQYF,TRBV20-1,-,-,16
CASSEYGSPRSYEQYF,TRBV25-1,-,-,16
CASSQRPWETQYF,TRBV6-2/TRBV6-3,-,few,13
CASSPGTGRDVQYF,TRBV5-1,TRBD1,-,14
CASSPTGRGYGYTF,TRBV6-1,TRBD1,many,14
CASSPGDKWSTYEQYF,TRBV5-1,-,-,16
CASRTGQGGTYEQYF,TRBV6-2/TRBV6-3,TRBD1,-,15
CASRHGAGGVAGELFF,TRBV9,TRBD2,-,16